This T cell receptor beta chain was identified in a study of T-cell reconstitution after alpha-beta-depleted transplantation in children. Study-level results: After transplant, at about two months, alpha-beta T cells were reportedly derived from several hundred expanded graft clones. The study traced high day-60 TCRbeta diversity in some patients to surviving recipient T cells and thymic progenitors. The main origin of T-cell counts and diversity one year after transplant was newly produced T cells.

This clonotype was detected ten times or more. Its antigen is still unknown. Unique molecular identifiers were incorporated during preparation of the TCRbeta library. MiXCR was run by TCRdb on the PCR reads, yielding one entry per CDR3 protein. Here the sample spans approximately 170,000 distinct CDR3 sequences, more than 9.5% being singletons. The germline gives CDR1 SNHLY, CDR2 FYNNEI. V was cut by 8 bases and J by 3 bases, with 17 bases left in between. This CDR3 has 15 amino acids. The TCR originated in a boy younger than 10 with acute myeloid leukemia, due to receive a stem cell transplant. The sequencing used PBMCs, collected before TCRalphabeta/CD19-depleted stem cell transplant. The rearrangement links TRBV2 to TRBJ2-4; D gene unclear. CDR3 sequence reads: CASRGVILDKNIQYF. The CDR3 nucleotides are TGTGCCAGCCGTGGGGTAATATTAGACAAAAACATTCAGTACTTC.